The sequence of this T cell receptor beta chain was determined in a study of CD8 T cells in Susac syndrome. The CD8+ and CD4+ T cells were negatively isolated, with the TEMRA cells enriched by FACS. Germline V gene data show CDR1 as SGHTA and CDR2 as FQGTGA. With V trimmed by 4 bases and J by 3 bases, 7 bases remained unmatched. This CDR3 is built from 15 residues. The RNA input was roughly 0.45 to 1 ug, and it was reverse transcribed with random hexamers. The authors amplified TCR beta CDR3 across 54 Vbeta and 13 Jbeta using immunoSEQ multiplex PCR. TCRdb re-called the immunoSEQ multiplex PCR reads with MiXCR, one entry per CDR3 protein. The table has 170,000 or so distinct CDR3 sequences, 80% to 95% seen once.

V gene TRBV7-3 combines with J gene TRBJ2-3, with 7 positions matching TRBD2. This sequence was found in a human donor with multiple sclerosis. The sequenced material came from CD4+ T cells from PBMCs. CDR3 nucleotides: TGTGCCAGCAGCTCCTGGGGAGGGGAAACAGATACGCAGTATTTT. Translated: CASSSWGGETDTQYF.